What follows is one T cell receptor beta chain and its context. Looked up from germline, CDR1 is LNHDA and CDR2 is SQIVND (reference sequence). Trimming cost V 7 bases and J 2 bases; bases outside gene matches: 5. The CDR3 has 14 residues. This sample is drawn from a study of blood T cell repertoires in COVID-19. Study information: COVID-19 samples, acute and convalescent, were from the United States, Italy and Spain.

The method was immunoSEQ multiplex PCR; TCRdb's version includes in-frame clones alone and lacks a portion of them. The repertoire has under 150,000 clones, approximately 84% of them found once; the top ten carry more than 3%. The clonotype comes from a man aged 50 to 60 in a cohort exposed to, infected with or recovered from COVID-19 (not recorded which). Specimen: PBMCs or T cells enriched from blood (not recorded which). This chain joins TRBV19 and TRBJ2-5, with 9 positions matching TRBD2. CDR3 nucleotides: TGTGCCAGTACCGCGGGAGGGCGACAAGAGACCCAGTACTTC. It is translated as CASTAGGRQETQYF.